The clone carrying this T cell receptor (beta chain) was counted at least ten times. V was pared by 3 bases and J by 2 bases, with 14 bases between. The CDR3 extends over 15 amino acids. Germline lookup yields CDR1 MGHRA and CDR2 YSYEKL. TCRdb independently ran MiXCR on the 5' RACE reads; one entry per CDR3 protein. The sample carries roughly 36,000 distinct CDR3 sequences, roughly 5.2% recorded once. The source of the sample is a study of spatial heterogeneity in lung cancer. About the research overall: TCR and UMI combinations that were unique each appeared, on average, more than ten times in raw reads.

Time point specified: sample taken at primary tumor resection. Without sorting, whole RNA was sequenced from tumor, nontumor lung or frozen PBMC. This receptor was obtained from a male donor with early-stage non-small cell lung cancer. The sequencing used PBMCs, collected at surgery. The V call is TRBV4-1, the J call TRBJ2-7; a weak D match, TRBD1 (6 bases). CDR3: CASSHPGGQTYEQYF. The CDR3 DNA reads as TGCGCCAGCAGCCACCCGGGCGGACAGACCTACGAGCAGTACTTC.